The rows below give T cell receptor beta chains drawn from one sample of a study of blood T cell repertoires in COVID-19. TCRdb's table, derived via immunoSEQ multiplex PCR, lists solely in-frame clones and lacks some. This sample has about 290,000 clones, with roughly 89% found just once. Sequencing used PBMCs or T cells enriched from blood (not recorded which). These receptors were collected from a middle-aged woman who had recovered from COVID-19. Both conserved end residues are trimmed from each CDR3. The D gene is left open where the match is weak.

>.|TRBV7-9
ASSLGQNYGYT
>TRBD2|TRBV7-6
ASSPRGGTVLVDTQY
>TRBD1|TRBV5-8
ASRSDRGHEQY
>.|TRBV6-5
ASSYSRVHNSPLH
>.|TRBV3-1/TRBV3-2
ASSQNLQETQY
>TRBD1|TRBV4-1
ASTPGQGAYGYT
>.|TRBV19
ASKIGDTSYEQY
>TRBD1|TRBV25-1
ASSETKGTGSNYGYT
>TRBD1|TRBV18
ASSGQGDGYT
>.|TRBV5-4
ASSTSTDEQY
>TRBD1|TRBV9
ASSAGTGVRGYT
>.|TRBV20-1
SASYRDTYEAF
>.|TRBV5-1
ASSLGTEYGYT
>TRBD1|TRBV24-1
ATDGTAPPWRETQY
>TRBD2|TRBV5-4
ASSVGTSGAHYNEQF
>.|TRBV13
ASSLGQFYEQY
>.|TRBV25-1
ASSELAGLGGYT
>.|TRBV7-2
ASSYAGGNNQPQH
>.|TRBV4-2
ASSQEVRSTEAF
>TRBD2|TRBV28
ASLRGTSGRAGEAKNIQY
>TRBD1|TRBV11-3
ASSPGQGSYNEQF
>.|TRBV5-1
ASSSLGPGQNTEAF
>.|TRBV5-1
ASSLRVDYGYT
>TRBD1|TRBV30
AWSPDRGRYEQY
>.|TRBV27
ASSLIPGGEQY
>TRBD2|TRBV7-9
ASSLLAGGGTGELF
>TRBD1|TRBV7-9
ASSPDRANTGELF
>TRBD1|TRBV27
ASSPRQGASNQPQH
>.|TRBV5-1
ASSLEGQGTEAF
>TRBD2|TRBV5-1
ASRPTSGGLTGELF
>TRBD1|TRBV10-3
AIRGQGSHEQY
>TRBD2|TRBV18
ASSPSAGVGEQY
>.|TRBV29-1
SVEVLAAEGYT
>.|TRBV5-1
ASSLEGREIPTEAF
>TRBD1|TRBV9
ASSLRQGARNTEAF
>.|TRBV10-3
AIGAPRGADTQY
>.|TRBV5-6
ASSSPGGQDGYT
>.|TRBV2
ASSENWEAGGTQY
>TRBD1|TRBV18
ASSPGTGSDGYT
>TRBD1|TRBV7-9
ASSIRDRDTGELF
>.|TRBV18
ASSPGHPANYGYT
>TRBD1|TRBV2
ASRMGQTNYGYT
>TRBD2|TRBV24-1
ATSDAAAGGYNEQF
>TRBD1|TRBV5-8
ASSLVLGTANEKLF
>.|TRBV18
ASSPSIYEQY
>TRBD2|TRBV5-1
ASSYSGGIADTQY
>TRBD1|TRBV9
ASSAAGTANYGYT
>.|TRBV2
ASVIRGKGMREQF
>TRBD1|TRBV7-9
ASSLVGQGAQLAKNIQY
>.|TRBV11-3
ASSSPPTNIYSPLH
>.|TRBV11-1
ASTRRGHNTEAF
>.|TRBV6-1
ASSEAEYSNQPQH